This is a list of T cell receptor beta chains from one sample in a study of T cell repertoires in cytomegalovirus infection. TCRdb passed the reads through MiXCR, listing each CDR3 protein once. Of under 200,000 distinct CDR3 sequences detected, roughly 15% appear once; the ten largest clones hold roughly a sixth. The specimen sequenced was CD8+ T cells from PBMCs. The receptors originated from a human donor in good health (CMV status not recorded). Some clones in this sample may be carry-over from other donors' samples. Each CDR3 is given with its conserved first and last residue. A D gene is named only where the DNA matches it firmly. Rows may omit the clone size; those that give it use once, few, many or a size class.

size,J,V,D,CDR3,DNA
few,TRBJ1-5,TRBV19,.,CATTHRANQPQHF,TGTGCCACCACCCACAGGGCCAATCAGCCCCAGCATTTT
.,TRBJ1-1,TRBV6-2/TRBV6-3,.,CASSYTGWSTEAFF,TGTGCCAGCAGTTATACAGGGTGGAGCACTGAAGCTTTCTTT
.,TRBJ2-4,TRBV27,.,CASSPLQNPLAKNIQYF,TGTGCCAGCAGTCCCCTCCAGAACCCCTTAGCCAAAAACATTCAGTACTTC
few,TRBJ1-3,TRBV7-9,TRBD1,CASSPRTGQSSGNTIYF,TGTGCCAGCAGCCCTCGGACAGGGCAGAGCTCTGGAAACACCATATATTTT
few,TRBJ2-4,TRBV7-9,.,CASIDEPQIDLAKNIQYF,TGTGCCAGCATCGACGAACCCCAAATCGATCTAGCCAAAAACATTCAGTACTTC
few,TRBJ1-2,TRBV7-2,TRBD1,CAKTGGKGHYGYTF,TGTGCCAAGACAGGGGGAAAAGGGCACTATGGCTACACCTTC
.,TRBJ1-1,TRBV7-6,.,CASSLRMGLEEGTEAFF,TGTGCCAGCAGCCTAAGGATGGGACTGGAGGAGGGCACTGAAGCTTTCTTT
few,TRBJ2-7,TRBV7-2,TRBD2,CASSLVGREGDEQYF,TGTGCCAGCAGCTTAGTTGGACGGGAGGGGGACGAGCAGTACTTC
.,TRBJ1-1,TRBV4-1,TRBD1,CASSSTGETTEAFF,TGCGCCAGCAGCTCTACAGGGGAGACCACTGAAGCTTTCTTT
few,TRBJ1-6,TRBV28,.,CASTKLLLQEGNSPLHF,TGTGCCAGCACCAAGCTACTACTACAGGAGGGGAATTCACCCCTCCACTTT
.,TRBJ2-5,TRBV7-9,TRBD2,CASSEPGLVKETQYF,TGTGCCAGCAGCGAGCCGGGACTAGTAAAAGAGACCCAGTACTTC
.,TRBJ1-5,TRBV28,.,CASTPLGQPQHF,TGTGCCAGCACTCCGTTAGGCCAGCCCCAGCATTTT
few,TRBJ1-3,TRBV7-9,.,CASSLEDSPDGNTIYF,TGTGCCAGCAGCTTAGAGGACAGCCCTGATGGAAACACCATATATTTT
.,TRBJ2-5,TRBV4-3,.,CASSQDGTRETQYF,TGCGCCAGCAGCCAAGATGGGACACGGGAGACCCAGTACTTC
.,TRBJ1-2,TRBV11-1,.,CASRSSGGAEGGYTF,TGTGCCAGCAGGAGTTCTGGGGGCGCGGAGGGCGGCTACACCTTC
.,TRBJ2-7,TRBV14,.,CASSQSIPPRGGDEQYF,TGTGCCAGCAGCCAATCCATCCCTCCCAGGGGCGGGGACGAGCAGTACTTC
.,TRBJ2-3,TRBV7-9,TRBD2,CASSPPGTSGEDTQYF,TGTGCCAGCAGCCCCCCGGGGACTAGCGGGGAGGATACGCAGTATTTT
few,TRBJ1-1,TRBV7-9,TRBD1,CASSPTGSATEAFF,TGTGCCAGCAGCCCGACAGGGTCGGCCACTGAAGCTTTCTTT
few,TRBJ2-5,TRBV28,TRBD2,CASSKGAWGTSGGGETQYF,TGTGCCAGCAGTAAAGGGGCGTGGGGGACTAGCGGAGGCGGAGAGACCCAGTACTTC
few,TRBJ1-1,TRBV6-6,.,CASSYLGVGNTEAFF,TGTGCCAGCAGTTACCTGGGGGTTGGGAACACTGAAGCTTTCTTT
.,TRBJ2-1,TRBV4-1,TRBD1,CASSHGHDRGHNNEQFF,TGCGCCAGCAGCCACGGACACGACAGGGGGCATAACAATGAGCAGTTCTTC
.,TRBJ2-7,TRBV6-5,.,CASSSPGATYEQYF,TGTGCCAGCAGTTCACCAGGGGCAACCTACGAGCAGTACTTC
.,TRBJ1-5,TRBV7-9,.,CASSLSGTVNQPQHF,TGTGCCAGCAGCTTATCCGGGACGGTAAATCAGCCCCAGCATTTT
few,TRBJ2-1,TRBV5-6,.,CASSLFGDNEQFF,TGTGCCAGCAGTTTGTTTGGGGACAATGAGCAGTTCTTC
few,TRBJ2-1,TRBV7-9,TRBD2,CAAAGVSGSREEQFF,TGTGCCGCCGCGGGGGTCAGCGGGAGTCGGGAAGAGCAGTTCTTC
.,TRBJ2-7,TRBV7-2,TRBD2,CASSHGGLVVEQYF,TGTGCCAGCAGCCACGGGGGACTAGTAGTTGAGCAGTACTTC
.,TRBJ2-5,TRBV25-1,TRBD1,CASSESDRKQETQYF,TGTGCCAGCAGTGAATCGGACAGGAAACAAGAGACCCAGTACTTC
few,TRBJ1-2,TRBV29-1,.,CSVEVRSGYTF,TGCAGCGTTGAAGTCCGGAGCGGCTACACCTTC
few,TRBJ2-1,TRBV7-2,.,CASSGFSGASYNEQFF,TGTGCCAGCAGCGGTTTTAGCGGAGCCTCCTACAATGAGCAGTTCTTC
many,TRBJ1-2,TRBV7-8,TRBD1,CASSLDRGLASYGYTF,TGTGCCAGCAGCTTAGACAGGGGGCTAGCTAGCTATGGCTACACCTTC
.,TRBJ2-3,TRBV7-8,.,CASSLAGAGTDTQYF,TGTGCCAGCAGCTTAGCTGGTGCGGGCACAGATACGCAGTATTTT
few,TRBJ1-5,TRBV7-8,TRBD1,CASSLTGGLGNQPQHF,TGTGCCAGCAGCCTAACAGGGGGCTTGGGCAATCAGCCCCAGCATTTT
few,TRBJ2-5,TRBV28,TRBD1,CASSFITSETAGRGLGQETQYF,TGTGCCAGCAGTTTTATTACCTCGGAAACAGCTGGCAGGGGGTTGGGGCAAGAGACCCAGTACTTC
few,TRBJ2-2,TRBV2,.,CAGETDSTGELFF,TGTGCCGGAGAGACGGACAGCACCGGGGAGCTGTTTTTT
few,TRBJ1-5,TRBV6-4,TRBD1,CASSGVDRGNNQPQHF,TGTGCCAGCAGTGGCGTGGACAGGGGCAACAATCAGCCCCAGCATTTT
few,TRBJ1-2,TRBV27,TRBD1,CASSPDRGNYGYTF,TGTGCCAGCAGTCCTGACAGGGGCAACTATGGCTACACCTTC
few,TRBJ2-1,TRBV28,.,CASSPDRWTRGEQFF,TGTGCCAGCAGTCCCGACCGATGGACTCGAGGTGAGCAGTTCTTC
few,TRBJ2-1,TRBV7-8,TRBD2,CASSPEGGGTSGANEQFF,TGTGCCAGCAGCCCCGAGGGTGGCGGGACTAGCGGGGCGAATGAGCAGTTCTTC
few,TRBJ2-7,TRBV20-1,.,CSARGRGSRYEQYF,TGCAGTGCTAGGGGGCGTGGGAGCCGCTACGAGCAGTACTTC
.,TRBJ2-1,TRBV11-2,.,CASSLEFESYNEQFF,TGTGCCAGCAGCTTAGAGTTCGAGTCCTACAATGAGCAGTTCTTC
.,TRBJ2-7,TRBV7-9,.,CASSLDWFTDRSSYEQYF,TGTGCCAGCAGCTTAGACTGGTTCACGGACCGTAGCTCCTACGAGCAGTACTTC
few,TRBJ2-7,TRBV6-6,TRBD1,CASSYSFPPPGQDHEQYF,TGTGCCAGCAGTTACTCTTTTCCTCCTCCGGGACAGGACCACGAGCAGTACTTC
.,TRBJ1-2,TRBV12-3/TRBV12-4,TRBD1,CASSPEGARGYGYTF,TGTGCCAGCAGCCCGGAGGGGGCGCGCGGCTATGGCTACACCTTC
.,TRBJ2-1,TRBV6-2/TRBV6-3,TRBD2,CASSLVSGGPYNEQFF,TGTGCCAGCAGTTTAGTTAGCGGGGGGCCCTACAATGAGCAGTTCTTC
.,TRBJ2-1,TRBV11-1,.,CASSSRQGQFF,TGTGCCAGCAGTAGTCGGCAGGGGCAGTTCTTC
few,TRBJ1-2,TRBV11-2,.,CASSLDRRAGGYGYTF,TGTGCCAGCAGCTTAGATCGCAGGGCCGGGGGCTATGGCTACACCTTC
few,TRBJ2-7,TRBV7-9,TRBD2,CASSASGEGRNEQYF,TGTGCCAGCAGCGCCAGTGGGGAGGGCCGGAACGAGCAGTACTTC
.,TRBJ2-1,TRBV11-2,TRBD2,CASSFAGTSGSRRSYNEQFF,TGTGCCAGCAGTTTCGCCGGGACTAGCGGGAGTCGAAGGTCCTACAATGAGCAGTTCTTC
.,TRBJ1-1,TRBV4-2,.,CASSRRDPRGAFF,TGTGCCAGCAGCCGCCGGGATCCTAGAGGGGCTTTCTTT
.,TRBJ2-6,TRBV27,.,CASSSTGFSGANVLTF,TGTGCCAGCAGTTCCACAGGGTTCTCTGGGGCCAACGTCCTGACTTTC
.,TRBJ2-7,TRBV7-2,.,CASSFPQQGWSYEQYF,TGTGCCAGCAGCTTTCCCCAGCAGGGGTGGTCCTACGAGCAGTACTTC
few,TRBJ2-1,TRBV5-1,TRBD2,CASSLWGGLNEQFF,TGCGCCAGCAGCTTGTGGGGAGGGCTCAATGAGCAGTTCTTC
few,TRBJ2-1,TRBV11-1,TRBD2,CASSLDRAGNEQFF,TGTGCCAGCAGCTTAGACCGAGCGGGAAATGAGCAGTTCTTC